This T cell receptor beta chain was recorded in a study of blood T cell repertoires in COVID-19. The CDR3 sequence is 21 residues long. Here immunoSEQ multiplex PCR was the method, and the copy in TCRdb shows in-frame clones only, minus some. The sample contains about 52,000 clones, under 90% of which appear only once. Sample: peripheral blood. V and J are TRBV21-1 and TRBJ2-4; the D call TRBD2 from the table was never checked on the DNA. TRBV21-1 is classified as a pseudogene. The source is an elderly man with active or convalescent COVID-19. CDR3 sequence: CASSTQAGGPDLGLAKNIQYF. CDR3 in DNA: TGTGCCAGCAGCACCCAGGCCGGGGGGCCGGACCTGGGGTTAGCCAAAAACATTCAGTACTTC.